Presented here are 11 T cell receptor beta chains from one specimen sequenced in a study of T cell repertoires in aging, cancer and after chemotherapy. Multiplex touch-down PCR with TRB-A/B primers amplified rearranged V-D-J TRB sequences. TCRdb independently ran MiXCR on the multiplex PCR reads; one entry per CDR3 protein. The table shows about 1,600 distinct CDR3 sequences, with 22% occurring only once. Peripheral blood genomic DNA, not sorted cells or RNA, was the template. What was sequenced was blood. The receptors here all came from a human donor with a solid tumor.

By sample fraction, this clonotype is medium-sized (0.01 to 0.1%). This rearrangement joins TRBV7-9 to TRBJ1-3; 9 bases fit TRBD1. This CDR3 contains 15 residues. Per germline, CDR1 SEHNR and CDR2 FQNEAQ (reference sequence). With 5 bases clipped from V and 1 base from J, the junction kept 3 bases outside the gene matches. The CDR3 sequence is CASSPGTGSGNTIYF. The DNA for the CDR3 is TGTGCCAGCAGCCCCGGGACAGGGTCTGGAAACACCATATATTTT.

The CDR3 here is CASSLGRGLAGGEQFF. CDR3 coding DNA: TGTGCCAGCAGTTTAGGGAGGGGACTAGCGGGGGGCGAGCAGTTCTTC. The chain links TRBV12-3 or TRBV12-4 to TRBJ2-1, with 15 bases matching TRBD2. The ends lost 1 base at V and 10 bases at J; junction bases unmatched: 5. The CDR3 is 16 residues long.

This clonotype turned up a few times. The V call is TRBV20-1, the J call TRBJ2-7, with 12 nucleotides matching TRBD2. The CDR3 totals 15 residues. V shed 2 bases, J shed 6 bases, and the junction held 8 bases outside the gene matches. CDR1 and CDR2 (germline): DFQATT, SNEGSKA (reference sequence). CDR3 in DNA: TGCAGTGCTAGAAGACTAGCGGGGGAATCTGGCGAGCAGTACTTC. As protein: CSARRLAGESGEQYF.

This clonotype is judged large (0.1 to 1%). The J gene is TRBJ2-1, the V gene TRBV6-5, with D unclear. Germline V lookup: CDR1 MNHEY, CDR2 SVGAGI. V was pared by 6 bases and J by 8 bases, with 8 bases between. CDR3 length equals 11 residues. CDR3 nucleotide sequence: TGTGCCAGCAGCCCATCGTATGAGCAGTTCTTC. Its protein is CASSPSYEQFF.

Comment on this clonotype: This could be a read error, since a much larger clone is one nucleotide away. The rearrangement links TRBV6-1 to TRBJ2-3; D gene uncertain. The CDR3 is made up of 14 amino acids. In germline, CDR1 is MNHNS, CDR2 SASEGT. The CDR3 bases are TGTCCCAGCAGAGGACGTAAGATCACAGATACGCAGTATTTT. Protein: CPSRGRKITDTQYF.

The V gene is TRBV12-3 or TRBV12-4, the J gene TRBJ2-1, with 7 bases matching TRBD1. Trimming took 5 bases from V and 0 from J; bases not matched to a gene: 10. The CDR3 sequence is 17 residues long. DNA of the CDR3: TGTGCCAGCAGTGGAGTAGGGAGACAGGGCTCCTACAATGAGCAGTTCTTC. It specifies CASSGVGRQGSYNEQFF.

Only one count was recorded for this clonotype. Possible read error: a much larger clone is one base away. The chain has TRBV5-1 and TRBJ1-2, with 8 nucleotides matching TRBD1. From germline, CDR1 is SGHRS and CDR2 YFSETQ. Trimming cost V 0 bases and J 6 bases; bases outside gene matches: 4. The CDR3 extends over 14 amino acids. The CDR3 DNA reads TGCGCCAGCAGCTTGGTACAGGGGGATCATGGCTACACCTTC. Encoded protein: CASSLVQGDHGYTF.

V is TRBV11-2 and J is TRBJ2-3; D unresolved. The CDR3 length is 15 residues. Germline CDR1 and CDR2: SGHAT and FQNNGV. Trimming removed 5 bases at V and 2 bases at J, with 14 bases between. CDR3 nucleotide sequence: TGTGCCAGCAGCCACTTTGTGGAAACCACAGATACGCAGTATTTT. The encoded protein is CASSHFVETTDTQYF.

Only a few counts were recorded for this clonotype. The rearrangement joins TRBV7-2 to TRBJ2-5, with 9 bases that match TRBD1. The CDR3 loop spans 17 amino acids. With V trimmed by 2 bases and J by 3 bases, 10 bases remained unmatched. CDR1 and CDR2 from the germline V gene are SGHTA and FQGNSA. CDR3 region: CASSLIVWWDREETQYF. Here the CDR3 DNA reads TGTGCCAGCAGCTTAATAGTTTGGTGGGACAGGGAAGAGACCCAGTACTTC.

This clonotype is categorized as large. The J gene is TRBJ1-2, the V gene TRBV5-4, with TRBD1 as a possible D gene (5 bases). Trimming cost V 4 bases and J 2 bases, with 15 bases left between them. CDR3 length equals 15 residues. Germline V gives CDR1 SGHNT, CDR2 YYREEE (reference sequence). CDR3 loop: CASSKIRQLNYGYTF. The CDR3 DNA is TGTGCCAGCAGCAAGATCCGACAGTTAAACTATGGCTACACCTTC.

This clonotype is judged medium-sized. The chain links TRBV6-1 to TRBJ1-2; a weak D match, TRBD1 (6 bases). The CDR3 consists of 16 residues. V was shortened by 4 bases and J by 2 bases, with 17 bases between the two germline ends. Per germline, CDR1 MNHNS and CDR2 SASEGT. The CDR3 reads CASSGKGGDINYGYTF. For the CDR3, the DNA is TGTGCCAGCAGTGGAAAAGGGGGAGATATCAACTATGGCTACACCTTC.